Below are 11 T cell receptor delta chains sequenced from a single sample in a study of gamma-delta T cells after stem cell transplantation. TCRdb re-called the RT-PCR reads via CATT. The sample holds about 1,600 delta-chain clones, about 48% seen once. The sequenced sample consisted of gamma-delta T cells. The receptors were gathered from a human donor. It is not recorded whose cells these are; they may come from a transplant donor.

A remark on this clone: A read error is likely here: a far larger clone is one base away. The V gene is TRDV2, the J gene TRDJ1; 7 bases are shared with TRDD3. V was clipped by 3 bases and J by 5 bases; unmatched bases: 20. CDR1 GEAIGNYY and CDR2 EKD come from the germline V gene. The CDR3 runs 18 residues. For the CDR3, the DNA is TGTGCCTGTGACCCTTTACTGGAGGATACGCTTCCGAAAGATAAACTCATCTTT. It encodes CACDPLLEDTLPKDKLIF.

The chain carries TRDV2 and TRDJ1, with TRDD3 matching 10 bases. The length of the CDR3 is 16 residues. Per germline, CDR1 GEAIGNYY and CDR2 EKD. The V segment lost 4 bases and the J segment 2 bases; nucleotides outside the gene matches: 9. The CDR3 nucleotides read TGTGCCTGTGAAAAACTGGGGGATCTAAGAACCGATAAACTCATCTTT. It codes for CACEKLGDLRTDKLIF.

The sample holds one count of this clone. A much larger clone is a single base away; this may be a read error. This chain uses TRDV2 with TRDJ1; TRDD3 matches 7 bases. The CDR3 has 20 amino acids. Trimming at V came to 0 bases and at J to 5 bases, leaving 23 bases not matched to a gene. In germline, CDR1 is GEAIGNYY, CDR2 EKD. The CDR3 DNA reads as TGTGCCTGTGACACCCTTCAACTACGGTTCCATACTGGGGAAGGGGATAAACTCATCTTT. It specifies CACDTLQLRFHTGEGDKLIF.

The chain recombines TRDV2 with TRDJ1, with D possibly matching TRDD3 (5 bases). Trimming shortened V by 3 bases and J by 0 bases, and 16 bases separated the two germline ends. CDR3 size: 16 residues. Germline V CDR1 and CDR2: GEAIGNYY, EKD. The CDR3 loop reads CACDPVLAGYTDKLIF. The CDR3 nucleotides read TGTGCCTGTGACCCCGTACTGGCTGGGTACACCGATAAACTCATCTTT.

The chain employs TRDV2 and TRDJ1; 9 bases map to TRDD3. V shed 0 bases and J 0 bases; nucleotides not matched to a gene: 16. This CDR3 is 20 amino acids long. Looked up from germline, CDR1 is GEAIGNYY and CDR2 is EKD. In nucleotides, the CDR3 is TGTGCCTGTGACACCGTAGCCGGTACTGGGGGAGCCAAGTACACCGATAAACTCATCTTT. Translation gives CACDTVAGTGGAKYTDKLIF.

This clone was observed a few times. CDR3 loop: CACDTLAGGRSWDTRQMFF. CDR3 DNA: TGTGCCTGTGACACCCTTGCTGGGGGGCGCTCCTGGGACACCCGACAGATGTTTTTC. The chain joins TRDV2 to TRDJ3; 7 nucleotides match TRDD3. The V gene's germline CDR1 is GEAIGNYY and CDR2 EKD. This CDR3 has 19 amino acids. Trimming at V came to 0 bases and at J to 0 bases, leaving 7 bases not matched to a gene.

The V and J genes are TRDV2 and TRDJ1, with 8 bases identical to TRDD3. The CDR3 length is 17 residues. Germline CDR1 GEAIGNYY, CDR2 EKD. The J segment lost 4 bases and the V segment lost 0 bases, leaving 12 bases of the junction unmatched. Here the CDR3 reads CACDTILGARRGDKLIF. The CDR3 DNA is TGTGCCTGTGACACCATACTGGGGGCCCGTAGAGGCGATAAACTCATCTTT.

The V gene is TRDV2, the J gene TRDJ1, with a weak D call TRDD3 (5 bases). This CDR3 is 14 amino acids long. V lost 3 bases and J 4 bases, leaving 14 bases between the germline ends. In germline, CDR1 is GEAIGNYY, CDR2 EKD. CDR3 sequence (DNA): TGTGCCTGTGACGGCCAGGGGGCCCTCGATAAACTCATCTTT. This encodes CACDGQGALDKLIF.

This clone occurred a few times. This rearrangement joins TRDV2 to TRDJ1; 7 bases fit TRDD3. This CDR3 is 17 amino acids long. V shed 3 bases, J shed 0 bases, and the junction held 12 bases outside the gene matches. The germline V gene encodes CDR1 GEAIGNYY and CDR2 EKD. The CDR3 DNA follows: TGTGCCTGTGACTCCGCGGGGATAAGGCGGTACACCGATAAACTCATCTTT. Amino acid sequence: CACDSAGIRRYTDKLIF.

Remarks on this clone: It may be a read error: a sequence one base away is much more abundant. DNA for the CDR3: TGTGCCTGTGACAACACGCTGGGGATGCGCTCCTGGGACACCCGACAGGTGTTTTTC. Its translation is CACDNTLGMRSWDTRQVFF. V is TRDV2 and J is TRDJ3; the D gene is possibly TRDD3 (6 bases). CDR3 length: 19 amino acids. Germline V gene data show CDR1 as GEAIGNYY and CDR2 as EKD.

With regard to this clone: The junction departs from germline at one end; a sequencing error may be responsible. This rearrangement joins TRDV2 to TRDJ2; 9 bases map to TRDD3. CDR3 size: 19 residues. CDR1 is GEAIGNYY and CDR2 is EKD in the germline V gene. CDR3 coding DNA: TGTGCCTGTGACAACATACTGGGGGACAAACGACCTTTGGCAGCACGACTCTTCTTT. This encodes CACDNILGDKRPLAARLFF.